The next 20 T cell receptor beta chains were all read from a single sample in a study of T cell responses to AZD1222 COVID-19 vaccine. TCRdb keeps only in-frame clones here, not all; method: immunoSEQ multiplex PCR. The table has approximately 200,000 clones, 90% to 95% seen once; the top ten hold 7.5% to 10%. The sample in question was peripheral blood, obtained on day 0 of AZD1222 vaccination. The receptors originated from an adult in good health.

The chain joins TRBV19 to TRBJ2-7; 8 bases are a match to TRBD1. Per germline, CDR1 LNHDA and CDR2 SQIVND (reference sequence). Trimming cost V 6 bases and J 2 bases; bases outside gene matches: 12. The CDR3 is made up of 16 amino acids. CDR3 in DNA: TGTGCCAGTAGCCCCAAAGGGACAGGACTTACCTACGAGCAGTACTTC. Its translation: CASSPKGTGLTYEQYF.

V usage is TRBV15 and J usage is TRBJ2-7; 8 bases agree with TRBD1. J gave up 4 bases and V 1 base, and 6 bases lay outside the gene matches. This CDR3 has 15 amino acids. Germline loops: CDR1 LNHNV, CDR2 YYDKDF (reference sequence). CDR3 nucleotide sequence: TGTGCCACCAGCAGAGCAGGACAGGGCGGGTACGAGCAGTACTTC. Translating gives CATSRAGQGGYEQYF.

The chain is built from TRBV7-3 and TRBJ2-3, with 7 bases matching TRBD2. This CDR3 has 18 amino acids. The germline gives CDR1 SGHTA, CDR2 FQGTGA. The J segment lost 0 bases and the V segment lost 5 bases, leaving 14 bases of the junction unmatched. The DNA of the CDR3 is TGTGCCAGCAGCCCTTCTGCGGGAGTTCTATCTAGCACAGATACGCAGTATTTT. Its translation is CASSPSAGVLSSTDTQYF.

This chain joins TRBV12-5 and TRBJ2-7, with D perhaps matching TRBD1 (6 bases). The CDR3 covers 12 residues. CDR1 and CDR2 from the germline V gene are LGHNT and FRNRAP. V was trimmed by 0 bases and J by 9 bases, leaving 9 bases between them. CDR3 nucleotides: TGTGCTAGTGGTTTGGTACAGGGTCGGCAGTACTTC. It yields the protein CASGLVQGRQYF.

The chain couples TRBV28 to TRBJ1-2; D is perhaps TRBD1 (6 bases). From germline, CDR1 is MDHEN and CDR2 SYDVKM. The CDR3 is 13 amino acids. V lost 6 bases and J lost 7, with 15 bases in between. In DNA form, the CDR3 reads TGTGCCAGCAGCTCCCCGGGGACACTTGGCTACACCTTC. Translating gives CASSSPGTLGYTF.

The V gene is TRBV27, the J gene TRBJ2-7; D not certain. The CDR3 is 14 amino acids. Looked up from germline, CDR1 is MNHEY and CDR2 is SMNVEV (reference sequence). The V gene lost 3 bases and the J gene lost 3 bases, with 12 bases spanning the gap. The CDR3 protein is CASSLGSPNYEQYF. The CDR3 DNA reads as TGTGCCAGCAGTTTGGGCAGCCCGAACTACGAGCAGTACTTC.

The V gene is TRBV24-1, the J gene TRBJ2-5; D not resolved. There are 15 residues in the CDR3. Germline lookup yields CDR1 KGHDR and CDR2 SFDVKD. The germline V and J ends were trimmed by 4 bases and 6 bases, with 17 bases remaining between them. CDR3 region: CATSDPVLGGKTQYF. CDR3 nucleotides: TGTGCCACCAGTGACCCCGTCCTGGGCGGAAAGACCCAGTACTTC.

The gene calls are TRBV2 and TRBJ2-3; 13 bases line up with TRBD2. Per germline, CDR1 SNHLY and CDR2 FYNNEI. This CDR3 spans 16 amino acids. After removal of 6 bases from V and 3 bases from J, the junction contained 6 bases not matched to a gene. This CDR3 reads CASRRTSGSWTDTQYF. In DNA, the CDR3 is TGTGCCAGCAGAAGGACTAGCGGGAGCTGGACAGATACGCAGTATTTT.

The chain couples TRBV14 to TRBJ1-6; 8 positions match TRBD1. This CDR3 spans 17 amino acids. The ends lost 4 bases at V and 8 bases at J; junction bases unmatched: 13. Germline V gene lookup returns CDR1 SGHDN and CDR2 FVKESK. The CDR3 bases are TGTGCCAGCAGCCCGAGTTCCGCAGGGGGCCGCTATTCACCCCTCCACTTT. Translating it yields CASSPSSAGGRYSPLHF.

This clone showed up just once. This chain links TRBV14 with TRBJ2-5; 8 bases are shared with TRBD2. CDR3 length: 15 residues. V was clipped by 2 bases and J by 2 bases; unmatched bases: 4. CDR1 and CDR2 from the germline V gene are SGHDN and FVKESK. The CDR3 sequence is CASSQPGTSQETQYF. As DNA, the CDR3 is TGTGCCAGCAGCCAACCCGGGACTAGTCAAGAGACCCAGTACTTC.

The chain joins TRBV3-1 (or the pseudogene TRBV3-2) to TRBJ1-2, with D perhaps TRBD1 (6 bases). The CDR3 covers 13 residues. From germline, CDR1 is LGHDT and CDR2 YNNKEL (reference sequence). Trimming cost V 0 bases and J 10 bases, with 12 bases left between them. The CDR3 protein is CASSQERGTHYTF. CDR3 DNA: TGTGCCAGCAGCCAAGAGCGGGGGACACACTACACCTTC.

This chain links TRBV28 with TRBJ2-3; the D is unclear. Germline CDR1 is MDHEN and CDR2 is SYDVKM. V dropped 3 bases and J dropped 1 base, with 8 bases sitting between them. The CDR3 contains 14 residues. The DNA for the CDR3 is TGTGCCAGCAGTTTCCCTGAGGGCACAGATACGCAGTATTTT. It is translated as CASSFPEGTDTQYF. The full variable domain, completed using reference TRBV28 and TRBJ2-3, is DVKVTQSSRYLVKRTGEKVFLECVQDMDHENMFWYRQDPGLGLRLIYFSYDVKMKEKGDIPEGYSVSREKKERFSLILESASTNQTSMYLCASSFPEGTDTQYFGPGTRLTVL.

The V gene is TRBV19, the J gene TRBJ1-6, with 9 positions matching TRBD1. The CDR3 runs 14 residues. V was pared by 2 bases and J by 9 bases, with 2 bases of the junction left unmatched. Germline assignment: CDR1 LNHDA and CDR2 SQIVND (reference sequence). The CDR3 sequence is CASSIRTGASPLHF. As DNA, the CDR3 is TGTGCCAGTAGTATAAGGACAGGGGCTTCACCCCTCCACTTT.

The chain carries TRBV4-1 and TRBJ2-1; possible D gene TRBD2, 6 bases. Germline V CDR1 and CDR2: MGHRA, YSYEKL. V was clipped by 4 bases and J by 10 bases, with 14 bases between them. This CDR3 spans 13 amino acids. The CDR3 coding sequence is TGCGCCAGCAGCCGCCCACTAGCCAACGAGCAGTTCTTC. This gives the protein CASSRPLANEQFF.

The chain has TRBV19 and TRBJ1-4, with D hard to call. The CDR3 sequence is 12 residues long. Per the germline V gene, CDR1 is LNHDA and CDR2 is SQIVND (reference sequence). V lost 5 bases, J lost 8 bases, and 9 bases lay in between. The CDR3, as DNA: TGTGCCAGTAGTGTCCCTAGGGAAAAACTGTTTTTT. Translating it yields CASSVPREKLFF.

The chain uses TRBV5-5 and TRBJ2-7; TRBD1 matches 8 bases. This CDR3 is built from 14 residues. After removal of 3 bases from V and 2 bases from J, the junction contained 4 bases not matched to a gene. CDR1 SGHKS and CDR2 YYEKEE come from the germline V gene (reference sequence). The CDR3 region has the DNA TGTGCCAGCAGCTCGCCGGGACAGGCCTACGAGCAGTACTTC. Protein: CASSSPGQAYEQYF.

DNA of the CDR3: TGTGCCAGCAGCGCCTACCGGGACCATAATAATGAAAAACTGTTTTTT. It specifies CASSAYRDHNNEKLFF. The genes are TRBV9 and TRBJ1-4; weak D call: TRBD1 (5 bases). The CDR3 covers 16 residues. Between the trimmed V and J ends, which lost 3 bases and 4 bases, there was a span of 16 bases. The germline gives CDR1 SGDLS, CDR2 YYNGEE.

This chain connects TRBV30 to TRBJ2-3, with D tentatively TRBD2 (6 bases). The CDR3 loop spans 13 amino acids. Deletions cut 7 bases from V and 4 bases from J, with 15 bases between. Looked up from germline, CDR1 is GTSNPN and CDR2 is SVGIG (reference sequence). The CDR3 DNA reads as TGTGCCTCTAACGGGGGTAGGGCAGATACGCAGTATTTT. This encodes CASNGGRADTQYF.

With regard to this clone: Other DNA sequences in this sample translate to the same CDR3. The chain carries TRBV9 and TRBJ2-3, with D uncertain. This CDR3 has 15 residues. V lost 0 bases and J 3 bases, leaving 11 bases between the germline ends. CDR1 and CDR2 (germline): SGDLS, YYNGEE. The CDR3, as DNA: TGTGCCAGCAGCGTAGGCCCCGGGTCGACAGATACGCAGTATTTT. Its translation: CASSVGPGSTDTQYF.

This clone occurred once. The V and J genes are TRBV5-4 and TRBJ2-1; 10 bases agree with TRBD2. V lost 4 bases, J lost 8 bases, and 9 bases stayed unmatched. The CDR3 loop spans 15 amino acids. Germline CDR1 is SGHNT and CDR2 is YYREEE (reference sequence). The CDR3 region is CASSAASGSWYEQFF. The CDR3 coding sequence is TGTGCCAGCAGCGCAGCTAGCGGGAGTTGGTATGAGCAGTTCTTC. Full variable domain (remainder filled in from reference TRBV5-4 and TRBJ2-1): ETGVTQSPTHLIKTRGQQVTLRCSSQSGHNTVSWYQQALGQGPQFIFQYYREEENGRGNFPPRFSGLQFPNYSSELNVNALELDDSALYLCASSAASGSWYEQFFGPGTRLTVL.